The rows below give T cell receptor beta chains drawn from one sample of a study of B cell selection in AIRE deficiency. Using immunoSEQ multiplex PCR, the repertoire was profiled, and TCRdb retains in-frame clones only, with some absent. The profile shows under 30,000 clones, around 97% of them singletons. Sequenced: conventional CD4+ T cells sorted from PBMCs. Receptor source: a human donor with AIRE deficiency. CDR3s leave out the opening cysteine and the closing phenylalanine or tryptophan.

J gene,V gene,CDR3 length,CDR3 protein
TRBJ2-5,TRBV7-9,12,ASSLGKGEETQY
TRBJ2-1,TRBV6-6,13,ASSSSGQLNNEQF
TRBJ2-3,TRBV7-2,12,ASTQAPSGSSQY
TRBJ2-1,TRBV7-3,14,ASSLGGTTTYNEQF
TRBJ1-2,TRBV28,13,ASSSGQGANYGYT
TRBJ2-5,TRBV11-2,10,ASSLWGETQY
TRBJ2-7,TRBV5-8,12,ASSPGQGAHEQY
TRBJ2-7,TRBV9,11,ASSVQGGYEQY
TRBJ1-2,TRBV5-1,12,ASSRDRDNYGYT
TRBJ2-3,TRBV10-3,13,ASNPGLGHTDTQY
TRBJ2-5,TRBV7-7,10,ASSRTTGTQY
TRBJ1-2,TRBV9,11,ASSGQTGLGNT
TRBJ2-7,TRBV4-3,13,ASSPAVGLTYEQY
TRBJ2-3,TRBV2,13,ASSDQGASTDTQY
TRBJ1-2,TRBV7-9,12,ASSLGPRMEGYT
TRBJ1-2,TRBV4-1,16,ASSQDIRNLRGGYGYT
TRBJ2-3,TRBV4-3,14,ASSQDGRSSTDTQY
TRBJ1-5,TRBV29-1,11,SVGTASGQPQH
TRBJ2-6,TRBV4-3,15,ASSQDTGGGGANVLT
TRBJ1-2,TRBV7-2,11,ASSFRTDYGYT
TRBJ2-7,TRBV18,12,ASSRDQGSYEQY
TRBJ2-7,TRBV7-9,11,ASIRDSSYEQY
TRBJ2-2,TRBV10-3,12,AIRGQGDTGELF
TRBJ2-5,TRBV2,12,ASREGTTWETQY
TRBJ1-5,TRBV2,16,ASSVLTGWGYSNQPQH
TRBJ1-1,TRBV5-1,15,ASSPLVQGAVDTEAF
TRBJ2-2,TRBV11-3,13,ASSPGTGNTGELF
TRBJ2-3,TRBV7-3,14,ASSLRLAGEFDTQY
TRBJ2-1,TRBV27,15,ASSPERLAGTYNEQF
TRBJ2-6,TRBV19,15,ASSTDRGGSGANVLT
TRBJ2-7,TRBV5-6,13,ASSWGTGIDYEQY
TRBJ2-7,TRBV29-1,12,SARGKGPSYEQY
TRBJ1-2,TRBV28,11,ASKIDRVDGYT
TRBJ2-6,TRBV28,16,ASSSLAGGFSGANVLT
TRBJ2-7,TRBV5-6,11,ASSLGTPYEQY
TRBJ2-7,TRBV27,14,ASSPGLAGLPYEQY
TRBJ2-7,TRBV7-3,12,ASSLGRSSYEQY
TRBJ2-6,TRBV29-1,15,SVVGQGASSGANVLT
TRBJ2-1,TRBV15,14,ATSRDRLAGNNEQF
TRBJ2-7,TRBV19,11,ASSPAGTREQY
TRBJ2-3,TRBV5-1,13,ASSTQSGSTDTQY
TRBJ2-7,TRBV7-3,11,ASSLSQSSEQY
TRBJ1-2,TRBV5-1,10,ASSPGSYGYT
TRBJ2-5,TRBV11-1,14,ASSSPRGQAKETQY
TRBJ2-7,TRBV10-3,13,AISDFDSGSYEQY
TRBJ2-7,TRBV27,11,ASRNNQAYEQY
TRBJ2-7,TRBV18,12,ASSPIAGVYEQY
TRBJ2-1,TRBV5-1,10,ASSLEDNEQF
TRBJ1-1,TRBV5-1,13,AARPGLTENTEAF
TRBJ2-7,TRBV21-1,11,ASRMNRGHEQY